The clone carrying this T cell receptor beta chain is categorized as medium-sized. Its specificity is unknown. This sample was included in a study of type 1 regulatory T cells. Via MiXCR, TCRdb re-called the reads, giving one row per CDR3 protein. The sample carries about 24,000 distinct CDR3 sequences, around 47% recorded once. The V and J ends lost 1 base and 3 bases, in that order; junction bases with no gene match: 4. CDR3 length equals 15 residues. Germline CDR1 and CDR2: SGHVS and FQNEAQ. The V and J genes are TRBV7-8 and TRBJ2-7; 9 bases match TRBD1. The sequence derives from a human donor in good health. The sequenced material came from cultured T cells, either the whole culture or a sorted T cell fraction (not recorded which). The CDR3 here is CASSLVGQGSYEQYF. In nucleotides, the CDR3 is TGTGCCAGCAGCTTAGTAGGACAGGGGAGCTACGAGCAGTACTTC.